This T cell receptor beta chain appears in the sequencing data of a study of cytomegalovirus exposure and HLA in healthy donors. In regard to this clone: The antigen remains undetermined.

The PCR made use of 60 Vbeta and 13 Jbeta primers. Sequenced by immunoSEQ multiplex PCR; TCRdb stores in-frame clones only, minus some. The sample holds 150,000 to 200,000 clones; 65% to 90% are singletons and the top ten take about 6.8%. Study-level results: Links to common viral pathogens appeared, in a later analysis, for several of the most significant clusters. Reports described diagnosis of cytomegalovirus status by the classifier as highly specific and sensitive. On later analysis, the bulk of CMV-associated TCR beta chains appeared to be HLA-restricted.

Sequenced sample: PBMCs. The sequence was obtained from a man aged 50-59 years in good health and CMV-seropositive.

The CDR3 coding sequence is TGCAGCGCAGGCAGGGGGAACACTGAAGCTTTCTTT. Translating gives CSAGRGNTEAFF. This chain links TRBV29-1 with TRBJ1-1, with D perhaps TRBD1 (6 bases). Trimming took 7 bases from V and 1 from J, leaving 10 bases between them. Germline assignment: CDR1 SQVTM and CDR2 ANQGSEA. The CDR3 is made up of 12 amino acids.